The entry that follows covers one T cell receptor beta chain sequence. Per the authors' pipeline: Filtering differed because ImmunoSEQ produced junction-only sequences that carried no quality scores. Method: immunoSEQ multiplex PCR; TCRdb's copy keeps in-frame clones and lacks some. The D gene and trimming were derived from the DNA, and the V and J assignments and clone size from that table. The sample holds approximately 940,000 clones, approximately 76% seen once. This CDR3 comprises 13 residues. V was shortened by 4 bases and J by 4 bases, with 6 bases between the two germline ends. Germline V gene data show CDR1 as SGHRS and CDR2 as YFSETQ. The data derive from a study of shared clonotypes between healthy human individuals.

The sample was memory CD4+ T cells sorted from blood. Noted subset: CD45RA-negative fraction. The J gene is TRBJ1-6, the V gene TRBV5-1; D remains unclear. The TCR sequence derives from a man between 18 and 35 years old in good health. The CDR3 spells CASSDGYNSPLHF. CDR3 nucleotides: TGCGCCAGCAGCGACGGTTATAATTCACCCCTCCACTTT.